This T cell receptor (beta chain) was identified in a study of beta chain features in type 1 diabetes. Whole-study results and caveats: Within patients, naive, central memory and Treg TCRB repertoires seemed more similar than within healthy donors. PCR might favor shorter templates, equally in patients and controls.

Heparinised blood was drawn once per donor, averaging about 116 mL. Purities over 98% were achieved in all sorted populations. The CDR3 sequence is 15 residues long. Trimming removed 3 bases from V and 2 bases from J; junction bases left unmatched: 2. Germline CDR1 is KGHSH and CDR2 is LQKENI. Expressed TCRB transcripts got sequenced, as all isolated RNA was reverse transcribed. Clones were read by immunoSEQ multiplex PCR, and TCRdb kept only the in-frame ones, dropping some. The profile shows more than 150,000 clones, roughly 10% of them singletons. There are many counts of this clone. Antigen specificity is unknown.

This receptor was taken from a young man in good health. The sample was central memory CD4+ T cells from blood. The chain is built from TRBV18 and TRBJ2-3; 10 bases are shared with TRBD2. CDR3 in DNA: TGTGCCAGCTCACCCCTAGCGGGGGTCACAGATACGCAGTATTTT. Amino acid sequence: CASSPLAGVTDTQYF.